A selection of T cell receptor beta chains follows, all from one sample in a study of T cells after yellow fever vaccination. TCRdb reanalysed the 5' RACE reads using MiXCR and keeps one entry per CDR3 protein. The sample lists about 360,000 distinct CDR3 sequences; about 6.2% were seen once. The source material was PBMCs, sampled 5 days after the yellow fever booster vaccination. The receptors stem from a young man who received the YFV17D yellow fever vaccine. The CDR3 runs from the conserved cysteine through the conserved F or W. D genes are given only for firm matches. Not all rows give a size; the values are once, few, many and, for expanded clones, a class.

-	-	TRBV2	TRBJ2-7	CASSEDSGHEQYF	TGTGCCAGCAGTGAAGACAGCGGCCACGAGCAGTACTTC
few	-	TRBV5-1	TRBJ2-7	CASSLDIYYEQYF	TGCGCCAGCAGCTTGGACATCTACTACGAGCAGTACTTC
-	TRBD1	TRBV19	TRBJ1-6	CASNIGGYNSPLHF	TGTGCCAGTAACATAGGGGGCTACAATTCACCCCTCCACTTT
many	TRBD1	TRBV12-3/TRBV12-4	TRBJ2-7	CASSPSDRGRFEQYF	TGTGCCAGCAGTCCGTCGGACAGGGGGCGGTTCGAGCAGTACTTC
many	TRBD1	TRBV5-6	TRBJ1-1	CASSLEGALTEAFF	TGTGCCAGCAGCTTGGAGGGGGCGCTTACTGAAGCTTTCTTT
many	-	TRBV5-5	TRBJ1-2	CASSFPRGTDLSYGYTF	TGTGCCAGCAGCTTTCCCCGCGGCACCGACCTATCCTATGGCTACACCTTC
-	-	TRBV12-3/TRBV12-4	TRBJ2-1	CSSRKQTNEQFF	TGTTCCAGCAGAAAACAAACCAATGAGCAGTTCTTC
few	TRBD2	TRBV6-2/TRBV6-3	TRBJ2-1	CASKAGGGYNEQFF	TGTGCCAGCAAGGCGGGAGGCGGATACAATGAGCAGTTCTTC
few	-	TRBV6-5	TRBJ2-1	CASSYRGKSDEQFF	TGTGCCAGCAGTTACCGAGGGAAATCTGATGAGCAGTTCTTC
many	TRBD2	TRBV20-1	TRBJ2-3	CSAPREGADTQYF	TGCAGTGCGCCGCGGGAGGGGGCGGATACGCAGTATTTT
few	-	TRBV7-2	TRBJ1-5	CASSLGLNQPQHF	TGTGCCAGCAGCTTAGGTCTGAATCAGCCCCAGCATTTT
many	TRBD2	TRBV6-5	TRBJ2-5	CASSPGLDETQYF	TGTGCCAGCAGTCCCGGACTAGATGAGACCCAGTACTTC
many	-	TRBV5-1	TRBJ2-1	CASSLERHSSYNEQFF	TGCGCCAGCAGTCTGGAGCGGCATAGCTCCTACAATGAGCAGTTCTTC
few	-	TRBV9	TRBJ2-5	CASSYDGHQETQYF	TGTGCCAGCAGCTACGACGGCCACCAAGAGACCCAGTACTTC
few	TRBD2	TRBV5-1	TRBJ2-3	CASSLGLAGRDTQYF	TGCGCCAGCAGCTTGGGACTAGCGGGCAGAGATACGCAGTATTTT
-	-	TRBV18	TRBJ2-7	CASSRTMGYEQYF	TGTGCCAGCTCACGCACCATGGGCTACGAGCAGTACTTC
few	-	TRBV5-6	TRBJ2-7	CASSLIRGSAEQYF	TGTGCCAGCAGCCTTATTCGGGGGAGCGCCGAGCAGTACTTC
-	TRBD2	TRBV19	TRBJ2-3	CASSMGLGTDTQYF	TGTGCCAGTAGTATGGGACTAGGCACAGATACGCAGTATTTT
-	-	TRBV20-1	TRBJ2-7	CSATGLDEQYF	TGCAGTGCCACAGGGTTAGACGAGCAGTACTTC
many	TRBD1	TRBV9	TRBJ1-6	CASSAGAAPGGDSPLHF	TGTGCCAGCAGCGCCGGGGCCGCGCCAGGGGGCGATTCACCCCTCCACTTT
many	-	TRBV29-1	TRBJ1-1	CSVEMNTEAFF	TGCAGCGTGGAGATGAACACTGAAGCTTTCTTT
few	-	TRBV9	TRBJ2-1	CASSVGGTSNEQFF	TGTGCCAGCAGCGTAGGAGGGACCTCCAATGAGCAGTTCTTC